The T cell receptor (beta chain) described here comes from a study of T-cell reconstitution after alpha-beta-depleted transplantation in children. Study-wide points: At one year after transplant, newly produced T cells mostly accounted for T-cell counts and diversity. Where some patients showed high TCRbeta diversity at day 60, it came from recipient T cells and thymic progenitors that had survived. The study reportedly traced alpha-beta T cells about two months after transplant to several hundred expanded graft clones.

Unique molecular identifiers were incorporated into the prepared TCRbeta library. TCRdb reprocessed the PCR reads via MiXCR and lists one record per CDR3 protein. Here the sample spans around 490,000 distinct CDR3 sequences, about 10% being singletons. There are many counts of this clonotype. The antigen is undetermined. V gave up 5 bases and J gave up 5 bases, with 10 bases separating them. CDR3 length: 12 amino acids. Germline-derived CDR1 and CDR2 are LNHNV and YYDKDF (reference sequence). Sequencing was performed on PBMCs, mostly from graft donor cells, taken 180 days after TCRalphabeta/CD19-depleted stem cell transplant. The chain couples TRBV15 to TRBJ2-7; D gene ambiguous. The source of this sequence is a female patient aged 2-9 years who had a stem cell transplant for aplastic anemia, so the T cells may come from the graft donor. DNA for the CDR3: TGTGCCACCAGCGGCCGATCGAACGAGCAGTACTTC. Translating gives CATSGRSNEQYF.